The 27 T cell receptor beta chains in this list originate from one sample, sequenced in a study of glioma-infiltrating T cells after dendritic cell vaccination. Described time point: after dendritic cell vaccination, including at tumor progression/relapse. Sequencing used immunoSEQ multiplex PCR; TCRdb keeps in-frame clones, though not all of them. The sample lists some 90,000 clones; about 81% were seen once. The specimen was blood, collected after dendritic cell vaccination. Source of these receptors: a human donor with glioblastoma.

This sequence joins TRBV10-3 and TRBJ1-2; TRBD1 matches 9 bases. V shed 1 base and J 4 bases; nucleotides not matched to a gene: 7. Looked up from germline, CDR1 is ENHRY and CDR2 is SYGVKD. The CDR3 has 16 residues. The CDR3 region is CAISEFLTGGFYGYTF. In DNA, the CDR3 is TGTGCCATCAGTGAGTTTCTGACAGGGGGATTCTATGGCTACACCTTC.

The chain is built from TRBV11-2 and TRBJ2-5, with a tentative D call TRBD2 (6 bases). CDR1 is SGHAT and CDR2 is FQNNGV in the germline V gene. V was trimmed by 5 bases and J by 7 bases, leaving 8 bases between them. The CDR3 extends over 11 amino acids. CDR3 residues: CASSPSVTQYF. In DNA form, the CDR3 reads TGTGCCAGCAGCCCTAGCGTGACCCAGTACTTC.

J is TRBJ1-3 and V is TRBV7-9; TRBD1 matches 7 bases. CDR1 and CDR2 (germline): SEHNR, FQNEAQ (reference sequence). This CDR3 has 15 amino acids. V trimming: 0 bases; J trimming: 4 bases; junction bases outside the gene matches: 3. The CDR3 DNA reads as TGTGCCAGCAGCTTAGCCGGGACAGCAGGAAACACCATATATTTT. It yields the protein CASSLAGTAGNTIYF.

The chain links TRBV7-9 to TRBJ2-7; 7 bases agree with TRBD1. Trimming cost V 5 bases and J 0 bases; bases outside gene matches: 7. Germline V gene sequence: CDR1 SEHNR, CDR2 FQNEAQ (reference sequence). The CDR3 totals 15 residues. The CDR3 coding sequence is TGTGCCAGCAGCCTTAGGACAGGTAGCTCCTACGAGCAGTACTTC. Amino acids: CASSLRTGSSYEQYF. Variable domain in full (rest from reference TRBV7-9 and TRBJ2-7): DTGVSQNPRHKITKRGQNVTFRCDPISEHNRLYWYRQTLGQGPEFLTYFQNEAQLEKSRLLSDRFSAERPKGSFSTLEIQRTEQGDSAMYLCASSLRTGSSYEQYFGPGTRLTVT.

The chain is built from TRBV19 and TRBJ1-5; TRBD1 matches at 10 bases. CDR1 is LNHDA, CDR2 SQIVND, per germline (reference sequence). This CDR3 has 15 amino acids. Trimming removed 3 bases from V and 5 bases from J; junction bases left unmatched: 4. Here the CDR3 reads CASSILTGGYQPQHF. Here the CDR3 DNA reads TGTGCCAGTAGTATCCTGACAGGGGGCTATCAGCCCCAGCATTTT.

The chain carries TRBV7-2 and TRBJ1-3; the D gene is possibly TRBD1 (6 bases). From germline, CDR1 is SGHTA and CDR2 FQGNSA. V gave up 3 bases and J gave up 0 bases, with 15 bases separating them. The CDR3 consists of 17 residues. Written as DNA, the CDR3 is TGTGCCAGCAGCTTCCGGACAGCTCCGAGCTCTGGAAACACCATATATTTT. It yields the protein CASSFRTAPSSGNTIYF.

This clone was seen ten or more times. This sequence joins TRBV7-9 and TRBJ1-6; D unresolved. Deletions cut 3 bases from V and 10 bases from J, with 13 bases between. Germline CDR1 SEHNR, CDR2 FQNEAQ (reference sequence). The CDR3 contains 14 residues. In nucleotides, the CDR3 is TGTGCCAGCAGCTTTAGAGGGTCACAATCACCCCTCCACTTT. Protein sequence: CASSFRGSQSPLHF.

This clone was recorded only once. The chain couples TRBV28 to TRBJ2-5; D unresolved. V shed 7 bases and J shed 5 bases, with 8 bases lying between them. The CDR3 has 11 amino acids. Germline V gene sequence: CDR1 MDHEN, CDR2 SYDVKM. CDR3: CASTSLETQYF. The CDR3 bases are TGTGCCAGCACCTCCTTGGAGACCCAGTACTTC.

CDR3 protein: CASSLGLAGGPNTIYF. DNA of the CDR3: TGTGCCAGCAGCTTAGGATTAGCAGGGGGCCCGAACACCATATATTTT. The J gene is TRBJ1-3, the V gene TRBV7-9; TRBD1 aligns across 8 bases. This CDR3 has 16 amino acids. V shed 1 base and J 7 bases; nucleotides not matched to a gene: 9. Germline CDR1 SEHNR, CDR2 FQNEAQ (reference sequence).

V usage is TRBV6-1 and J usage is TRBJ1-3; 7 bases match TRBD1. V lost 4 bases, J lost 4 bases, and 13 bases stayed unmatched. The CDR3 runs 17 residues. In germline, CDR1 is MNHNS, CDR2 SASEGT. As DNA, the CDR3 is TGTGCCAGCAGTGGACGACAGGGACCCACATCGGGAAACACCATATATTTT. Its translation: CASSGRQGPTSGNTIYF.

This chain links TRBV5-1 with TRBJ2-7, with TRBD2 matching over 11 bases. This CDR3 has 17 amino acids. Germline V gives CDR1 SGHRS, CDR2 YFSETQ. With V trimmed by 5 bases and J by 0 bases, 10 bases remained unmatched. The CDR3 coding sequence is TGCGCCAGCAGACCACCTCTAGCGGGGGGACTCTCCTACGAGCAGTACTTC. This encodes CASRPPLAGGLSYEQYF.

The chain recombines TRBV2 with TRBJ1-2, with no clear D. The CDR3 sequence is 13 residues long. V lost 8 bases to trimming and J lost 8 bases, with 18 bases between them. CDR1 and CDR2 (germline): SNHLY, FYNNEI. DNA for the CDR3: TGTGCCAGCTTGGCAGCCTCCTCGAGGGGCTACACCTTC. Encoded protein: CASLAASSRGYTF.

The chain couples TRBV14 to TRBJ2-5, with TRBD2 identical over 12 bases. J lost 9 bases, V lost 3 bases, and 11 bases had no gene match. CDR1 and CDR2 (germline): SGHDN, FVKESK. This CDR3 spans 16 amino acids. CDR3 sequence reads: CASSQPGLAGRGPQYF. The CDR3 coding sequence is TGTGCCAGCAGCCAGCCCGGACTAGCGGGGAGGGGGCCCCAGTACTTC. Full variable domain (remainder filled in from reference TRBV14 and TRBJ2-5): EAGVTQFPSHSVIEKGQTVTLRCDPISGHDNLYWYRRVMGKEIKFLLHFVKESKQDESGMPNNRFLAERTGGTYSTLKVQPAELEDSGVYFCASSQPGLAGRGPQYFGPGTRLLVL.

The J gene is TRBJ1-2, the V gene TRBV6-4; 11 bases fit TRBD1. The CDR3 has 14 amino acids. V gave up 6 bases and J gave up 8 bases; unmatched junction bases: 8. The germline V gene has CDR1 MRHNA and CDR2 SNTAGT. CDR3 sequence reads: CASSPAGTGGGYTF. DNA for the CDR3: TGTGCCAGCAGCCCGGCCGGGACAGGGGGAGGCTACACCTTC.

The chain has TRBV7-8 and TRBJ1-1; 8 nucleotides match TRBD1. The CDR3 has 15 amino acids. Germline V CDR1 and CDR2: SGHVS, FQNEAQ. The trim removed 4 bases at V and 4 bases at J, leaving 8 bases unmatched. The CDR3 protein is CASSYRQGQFTEAFF. The CDR3 bases are TGTGCCAGCAGCTACCGACAGGGGCAATTCACTGAAGCTTTCTTT.

This clone has only a few counts. The V call is TRBV19, the J call TRBJ2-7; 9 nucleotides align to TRBD1. This CDR3 region has 14 residues. V was clipped by 6 bases and J by 4 bases; unmatched bases: 7. The germline V gene encodes CDR1 LNHDA and CDR2 SQIVND (reference sequence). For the CDR3, the DNA is TGTGCCAGTAGGAAGACAGGGGGAGAATACGAGCAGTACTTC. Protein: CASRKTGGEYEQYF.

The gene calls are TRBV7-3 and TRBJ2-2; TRBD1 agrees at 7 bases. CDR1 and CDR2 (germline): SGHTA, FQGTGA. V lost 5 bases to trimming and J lost 1 base; unmatched junction nucleotides: 7. The CDR3 covers 16 residues. Written as DNA, the CDR3 is TGTGCCAGCAGCCTTACAGGGGAATGGAACACCGGGGAGCTGTTTTTT. Translation: CASSLTGEWNTGELFF. Supplemented by reference TRBV7-3 and TRBJ2-2, the full variable domain reads GAGVSQTPSNKVTEKGKYVELRCDPISGHTALYWYRQSLGQGPEFLIYFQGTGAADDSGLPNDRFFAVRPEGSVSTLKIQRTERGDSAVYLCASSLTGEWNTGELFFGEGSRLTVL.

The chain has TRBV27 and TRBJ2-1; D gene ambiguous. The ends were cut back, 4 bases at V and 4 bases at J, with 11 bases in the middle. The germline V gene encodes CDR1 MNHEY and CDR2 SMNVEV (reference sequence). The CDR3 length is 14 residues. The CDR3 protein is CASSYQSRYNEQFF. CDR3 DNA: TGTGCCAGCAGTTACCAGTCCCGTTACAATGAGCAGTTCTTC.

This clone counts as medium-sized (0.01 to 0.1%). The same CDR3 can be traced to other DNA sequences in this sample. This chain uses TRBV11-3 with TRBJ2-1; 10 bases map to TRBD1. The germline V gene has CDR1 SGHNT and CDR2 YENEEA. With V trimmed by 4 bases and J by 0 bases, 3 bases remained unmatched. There are 16 residues in the CDR3. The CDR3 reads CASSSRDRGSYNEQFF. The CDR3 DNA reads TGTGCCAGCAGCTCCCGGGACAGGGGCTCCTACAATGAGCAGTTCTTC.

J is TRBJ2-5 and V is TRBV19; 7 bases line up with TRBD1. After removal of 4 bases from V and 6 bases from J, the junction contained 8 bases not matched to a gene. The CDR3 loop spans 14 amino acids. The germline CDR1 and CDR2 sequences are LNHDA and SQIVND (reference sequence). CDR3 nucleotide sequence: TGTGCCAGTAGTACGTTACAGGGGACCAAGACCCAGTACTTC. Its protein product is CASSTLQGTKTQYF.

CDR3 bases: TGTGCCAGCAGCCATAGGGAGGGACCGAGCTCCTACAATGAGCAGTTCTTC. Its translation: CASSHREGPSSYNEQFF. The chain joins TRBV7-8 to TRBJ2-1, with 7 bases that match TRBD2. V lost 5 bases to trimming and J lost 0 bases; unmatched junction nucleotides: 10. Germline V lookup: CDR1 SGHVS, CDR2 FQNEAQ. The CDR3 runs 17 residues.

This clone has only a few counts. V is TRBV7-2 and J is TRBJ1-4; D remains ambiguous. Trimming removed 6 bases at V and 0 bases at J, with 8 bases between. Germline V lookup: CDR1 SGHTA, CDR2 FQGNSA. The length of the CDR3 is 14 residues. The CDR3 protein is CASSRSSTNEKLFF. CDR3 bases: TGTGCCAGCAGTCGTAGTTCAACTAATGAAAAACTGTTTTTT.

V usage is TRBV5-4 and J usage is TRBJ2-2; a weak D match, TRBD1 (6 bases). V lost 2 bases and J 7 bases, leaving 12 bases between the germline ends. The CDR3 totals 14 residues. Germline CDR1 reads SGHNT; CDR2 reads YYREEE (reference sequence). Here the CDR3 reads CASSLEGGIGELFF. The DNA for the CDR3 is TGTGCCAGCAGCTTAGAAGGGGGTATCGGGGAGCTGTTTTTT.

A few counts support this clone. The CDR3 loop reads CASSLSGTAGELFF. In DNA, the CDR3 is TGTGCCAGCAGCTTAAGCGGGACGGCCGGGGAGCTGTTTTTT. This chain connects TRBV7-3 to TRBJ2-2, with D possibly TRBD2 on 6 matching bases. Germline V CDR1 and CDR2: SGHTA, FQGTGA. V was pared by 1 base and J by 6 bases, with 9 bases between. The CDR3 covers 14 residues.

The V and J genes are TRBV9 and TRBJ2-3; 10 nucleotides line up with TRBD2. J lost 5 bases, V lost 0 bases, and 3 bases had no gene match. Germline CDR1 and CDR2: SGDLS and YYNGEE. This CDR3 has 15 amino acids. CDR3 region: CASSVGASGRDTQYF. CDR3 bases: TGTGCCAGCAGCGTAGGAGCTAGCGGGAGAGATACGCAGTATTTT.

The chain carries TRBV5-1 and TRBJ2-3; TRBD2 aligns across 7 bases. This CDR3 comprises 14 residues. Germline CDR1 and CDR2: SGHRS and YFSETQ. V was clipped by 0 bases and J by 3 bases; unmatched bases: 1. This CDR3 reads CASSLGGGTDTQYF. The CDR3 DNA reads as TGCGCCAGCAGCTTGGGGGGGGGAACAGATACGCAGTATTTT.

This sequence joins TRBV6-5 and TRBJ2-1; TRBD1 might be the D (6 bases). Germline V gene lookup returns CDR1 MNHEY and CDR2 SVGAGI. This CDR3 region has 15 residues. V lost 2 bases, J lost 10 bases, and 18 bases lay in between. CDR3 DNA: TGTGCCAGCAGTTACCATGACATGGGGGCAGGGGAGCAGTTCTTC. Its translation is CASSYHDMGAGEQFF.